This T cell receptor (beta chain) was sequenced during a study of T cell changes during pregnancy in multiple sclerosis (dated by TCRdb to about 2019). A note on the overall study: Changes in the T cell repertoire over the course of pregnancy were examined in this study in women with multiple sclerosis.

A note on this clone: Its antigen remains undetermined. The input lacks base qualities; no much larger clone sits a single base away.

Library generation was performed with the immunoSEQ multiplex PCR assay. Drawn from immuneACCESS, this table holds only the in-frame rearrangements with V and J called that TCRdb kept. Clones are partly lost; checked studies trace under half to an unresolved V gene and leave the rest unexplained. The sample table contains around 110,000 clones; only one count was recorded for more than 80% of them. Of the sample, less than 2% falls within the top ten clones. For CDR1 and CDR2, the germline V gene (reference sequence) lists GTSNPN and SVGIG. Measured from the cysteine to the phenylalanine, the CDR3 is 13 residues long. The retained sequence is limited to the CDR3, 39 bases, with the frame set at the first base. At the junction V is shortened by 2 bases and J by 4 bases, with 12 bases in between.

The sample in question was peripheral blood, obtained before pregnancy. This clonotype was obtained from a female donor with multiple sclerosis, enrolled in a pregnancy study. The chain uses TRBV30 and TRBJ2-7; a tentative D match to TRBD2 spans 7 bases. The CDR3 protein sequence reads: CAWSRGGLYEQYF. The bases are TGTGCCTGGAGTAGGGGGGGGTTATACGAGCAGTACTTC.